The rows below give T cell receptor beta chains drawn from one sample of a study of regulatory T cells in long-lasting Graves disease. TCRdb processed the multiplex PCR reads anew with MiXCR; each CDR3 protein has one entry. The repertoire holds about 420,000 distinct CDR3 sequences, about a sixth seen once, with 20% to 25% in the top ten. This sample was shared with a second study, whose subject was T cells in Graves' hyperthyroidism and ophthalmopathy.

Source: peripheral blood mononuclear cells (PBMCs), taken at new diagnosis, from a patient treated with antithyroid drugs. The receptors shown here come from a young woman with Graves disease. The CDR3 runs from the conserved cysteine through the conserved F or W. The order of the fields is D gene, V gene, J gene, clone size, CDR3 protein, CDR3 DNA. The D gene is left open where the match is weak. A clone size is listed for some rows: how often the clone was seen (once, few, many), or a class if it is expanded.

d_gene: .; v_gene: TRBV29-1; j_gene: TRBJ1-1; abundance: .; CDR3aa: CSVPTSNLNTEAFF; CDR3nt: TGCAGCGTTCCGACTTCGAATCTGAACACTGAAGCTTTCTTT
d_gene: .; v_gene: TRBV12-3/TRBV12-4; j_gene: TRBJ1-3; abundance: .; CDR3aa: CASSLPVSGNTIYF; CDR3nt: TGTGCCAGCAGTTTACCGGTCTCTGGAAACACCATATATTTT
d_gene: .; v_gene: TRBV2; j_gene: TRBJ1-1; abundance: many; CDR3aa: CASRPRVVVNTEAFF; CDR3nt: TGTGCCAGCAGGCCCAGGGTCGTGGTGAACACTGAAGCTTTCTTT
d_gene: .; v_gene: TRBV6-1; j_gene: TRBJ1-2; abundance: many; CDR3aa: CASSEADTPYGYTF; CDR3nt: TGTGCCAGCAGTGAAGCCGACACCCCATATGGCTACACCTTC
d_gene: .; v_gene: TRBV14; j_gene: TRBJ2-3; abundance: .; CDR3aa: CASSPGLGRDTQYF; CDR3nt: TGTGCCAGCAGCCCGGGACTTGGGAGAGATACGCAGTACTTT
d_gene: .; v_gene: TRBV12-3/TRBV12-4; j_gene: TRBJ1-2; abundance: many; CDR3aa: CASSLSGHANYGYTF; CDR3nt: TGTGCCAGCAGTTTGAGCGGGCACGCGAACTATGGCTACACCTTC
d_gene: TRBD2; v_gene: TRBV4-2; j_gene: TRBJ2-1; abundance: .; CDR3aa: CASSQEVSGRNEQFF; CDR3nt: TGTGCCAGCAGCCAAGAAGTTAGCGGGAGGAATGAGCAGTTCTTC
d_gene: .; v_gene: TRBV28; j_gene: TRBJ1-2; abundance: few; CDR3aa: CASSDRLGYTF; CDR3nt: TGTGCCAGCAGTGACAGGCTCGGCTACACCTTC
d_gene: .; v_gene: TRBV11-3; j_gene: TRBJ2-2; abundance: many; CDR3aa: CASSLESTGELFF; CDR3nt: TGTGCCAGCAGCTTAGAGTCTACCGGGGAGCTGTTTTTT
d_gene: .; v_gene: TRBV5-4; j_gene: TRBJ1-2; abundance: few; CDR3aa: CASSKGGYTF; CDR3nt: TGTGCCAGCAGCAAAGGAGGCTACACCTTC
d_gene: .; v_gene: TRBV5-8; j_gene: TRBJ1-1; abundance: few; CDR3aa: CASSYRDGAFF; CDR3nt: TGTGCCAGCAGCTACCGGGACGGGGCTTTCTTT
d_gene: TRBD2; v_gene: TRBV28; j_gene: TRBJ2-7; abundance: .; CDR3aa: CASRPLGTSGTYEQYF; CDR3nt: TGTGCCAGCAGACCTCTCGGGACTAGCGGCACCTACGAGCAGTACTTC
d_gene: .; v_gene: TRBV28; j_gene: TRBJ1-3; abundance: many; CDR3aa: CASSSPEGPNRWGNTIYF; CDR3nt: TGTGCCAGCAGTTCTCCTGAGGGACCTAATCGGTGGGGAAACACCATATATTTT
d_gene: .; v_gene: TRBV7-2; j_gene: TRBJ2-7; abundance: many; CDR3aa: CASSNQGGAYEQYF; CDR3nt: TGTGCCAGCAGCAATCAGGGCGGGGCCTACGAGCAGTACTTC
d_gene: TRBD2; v_gene: TRBV29-1; j_gene: TRBJ2-5; abundance: many; CDR3aa: CSVAGSGRAGETQYF; CDR3nt: TGCAGCGTTGCTGGTAGCGGGAGGGCGGGGGAGACCCAGTACTTC
d_gene: .; v_gene: TRBV24-1; j_gene: TRBJ2-3; abundance: .; CDR3aa: CATSDPLPFDTQYF; CDR3nt: TGTGCCACCAGTGATCCCCTACCTTTTGATACGCAGTATTTT
d_gene: TRBD2; v_gene: TRBV19; j_gene: TRBJ2-1; abundance: .; CDR3aa: CATSTGTSNEQFF; CDR3nt: TGTGCCACCTCGACGGGGACTAGCAATGAGCAGTTCTTC
d_gene: .; v_gene: TRBV5-1; j_gene: TRBJ1-4; abundance: many; CDR3aa: CASSLVPNEKLFF; CDR3nt: TGCGCCAGCAGCTTGGTGCCTAATGAAAAACTGTTTTTT
d_gene: TRBD2; v_gene: TRBV20-1; j_gene: TRBJ2-7; abundance: .; CDR3aa: CSGGAGRAAYEQYF; CDR3nt: TGCAGTGGTGGGGCAGGGAGGGCCGCCTACGAGCAGTACTTC
d_gene: .; v_gene: TRBV20-1; j_gene: TRBJ1-5; abundance: many; CDR3aa: CSAGGGARNQPQHF; CDR3nt: TGCAGTGCCGGGGGGGGGGCGCGCAATCAGCCCCAGCATTTT
d_gene: .; v_gene: TRBV20-1; j_gene: TRBJ1-1; abundance: many; CDR3aa: CSARASGAEAFF; CDR3nt: TGCAGTGCTAGAGCGAGTGGGGCTGAAGCTTTCTTT
d_gene: TRBD1; v_gene: TRBV18; j_gene: TRBJ2-7; abundance: few; CDR3aa: CASSQPGTGSPYEQYF; CDR3nt: TGTGCCAGCTCACAACCCGGGACAGGGTCCCCCTACGAGCAGTACTTC
d_gene: .; v_gene: TRBV9; j_gene: TRBJ2-2; abundance: few; CDR3aa: CASSIGLGVGTGELFF; CDR3nt: TGTGCCAGCAGCATAGGCCTTGGGGTAGGCACCGGGGAGCTGTTTTTT
d_gene: .; v_gene: TRBV9; j_gene: TRBJ2-7; abundance: few; CDR3aa: CASSGSGPVQYF; CDR3nt: TGTGCCAGCAGCGGGTCAGGGCCGGTGCAGTACTTC
d_gene: TRBD2; v_gene: TRBV20-1; j_gene: TRBJ2-1; abundance: many; CDR3aa: CSARSLAEYNEQFF; CDR3nt: TGCAGTGCTAGGTCGCTAGCGGAGTACAATGAGCAGTTCTTC
d_gene: .; v_gene: TRBV27; j_gene: TRBJ2-5; abundance: many; CDR3aa: CASRRDYAPQETQYF; CDR3nt: TGTGCCAGCCGACGAGATTACGCACCCCAAGAGACCCAGTACTTC
d_gene: .; v_gene: TRBV30; j_gene: TRBJ1-1; abundance: many; CDR3aa: CAWNPLHEAFF; CDR3nt: TGTGCCTGGAACCCCCTTCACGAAGCTTTCTTT
d_gene: TRBD2; v_gene: TRBV9; j_gene: TRBJ2-1; abundance: .; CDR3aa: CASSGRPSGRRDEQFF; CDR3nt: TGTGCCAGCAGCGGTAGGCCTAGCGGGAGGAGGGATGAGCAGTTCTTC
d_gene: .; v_gene: TRBV28; j_gene: TRBJ1-5; abundance: few; CDR3aa: CASSSTRGPPADQPQHF; CDR3nt: TGTGCCAGCAGTTCGACCCGGGGTCCCCCGGCGGATCAGCCCCAGCATTTT
d_gene: .; v_gene: TRBV6-1; j_gene: TRBJ1-4; abundance: many; CDR3aa: CASRTVRGKLFF; CDR3nt: TGTGCCAGCAGGACGGTTCGTGGAAAACTGTTTTTT
d_gene: TRBD2; v_gene: TRBV13; j_gene: TRBJ2-5; abundance: .; CDR3aa: CASSPAGLAGRETQYF; CDR3nt: TGTGCCAGCAGCCCGGCGGGGCTAGCGGGACGAGAGACCCAGTACTTC
d_gene: .; v_gene: TRBV18; j_gene: TRBJ2-1; abundance: many; CDR3aa: CASSPGAGFNEQFF; CDR3nt: TGTGCCAGCTCACCCGGCGCTGGGTTCAATGAGCAGTTCTTC
d_gene: .; v_gene: TRBV20-1; j_gene: TRBJ2-1; abundance: .; CDR3aa: CSARDRGREQFF; CDR3nt: TGCAGTGCTAGAGACAGGGGTCGGGAGCAGTTCTTC
d_gene: .; v_gene: TRBV29-1; j_gene: TRBJ1-1; abundance: many; CDR3aa: CSVHGRMNTEAFF; CDR3nt: TGCAGCGTCCATGGCAGGATGAACACTGAAGCTTTCTTT
d_gene: .; v_gene: TRBV14; j_gene: TRBJ1-1; abundance: .; CDR3aa: CASSPNRDLGNTEAFF; CDR3nt: TGTGCCAGCAGCCCGAATCGGGACTTAGGGAACACTGAAGCTTTCTTT
d_gene: TRBD1; v_gene: TRBV2; j_gene: TRBJ2-2; abundance: many; CDR3aa: CASRTGGTGELFF; CDR3nt: TGTGCCAGCAGGACAGGGGGCACCGGGGAGCTGTTTTTT
d_gene: .; v_gene: TRBV20-1; j_gene: TRBJ2-5; abundance: .; CDR3aa: CSARDGGPQETQYF; CDR3nt: TGCAGTGCTAGAGATGGAGGACCCCAAGAGACCCAGTACTTC
d_gene: TRBD2; v_gene: TRBV28; j_gene: TRBJ2-2; abundance: .; CDR3aa: CASGRTSLSGELFF; CDR3nt: TGTGCCAGCGGTCGGACTAGCCTTAGCGGGGAGCTGTTTTTT
d_gene: .; v_gene: TRBV30; j_gene: TRBJ2-2; abundance: .; CDR3aa: CAWSVLRVGELFF; CDR3nt: TGTGCCTGGAGTGTACTGCGAGTCGGGGAGCTGTTTTTT
d_gene: TRBD1; v_gene: TRBV29-1; j_gene: TRBJ2-1; abundance: many; CDR3aa: CSVEGDSLEQFF; CDR3nt: TGCAGCGTTGAAGGGGACAGCTTGGAGCAGTTCTTC
d_gene: .; v_gene: TRBV10-3; j_gene: TRBJ2-5; abundance: many; CDR3aa: CAISESKETQYF; CDR3nt: TGTGCCATCAGTGAGTCCAAAGAGACCCAGTACTTC
d_gene: .; v_gene: TRBV7-3; j_gene: TRBJ2-3; abundance: .; CDR3aa: CASSSQPTRTDTQYF; CDR3nt: TGTGCCAGCAGTTCCCAACCTACTCGCACAGATACGCAGTATTTT
d_gene: .; v_gene: TRBV11-1; j_gene: TRBJ1-1; abundance: few; CDR3aa: CASSPTGPNTEAFF; CDR3nt: TGTGCCAGCAGTCCAACAGGGCCCAACACTGAAGCTTTCTTT
d_gene: .; v_gene: TRBV30; j_gene: TRBJ1-5; abundance: many; CDR3aa: CAWRKRQPQHF; CDR3nt: TGTGCCTGGAGGAAACGTCAGCCCCAGCATTTT
d_gene: TRBD2; v_gene: TRBV19; j_gene: TRBJ2-2; abundance: many; CDR3aa: CASSTGLAGEDTGELFF; CDR3nt: TGTGCCAGTAGTACCGGACTAGCGGGAGAGGACACCGGGGAGCTGTTTTTT
d_gene: .; v_gene: TRBV19; j_gene: TRBJ2-7; abundance: .; CDR3aa: CASKPRRQAPEQYF; CDR3nt: TGTGCCAGTAAACCCCGTCGCCAAGCCCCTGAGCAGTACTTC
d_gene: TRBD2; v_gene: TRBV6-5; j_gene: TRBJ2-1; abundance: many; CDR3aa: CASSYSGRGNEQFF; CDR3nt: TGTGCCAGCAGTTACAGCGGGAGAGGTAATGAGCAGTTCTTC
d_gene: TRBD2; v_gene: TRBV27; j_gene: TRBJ2-7; abundance: many; CDR3aa: CASSTLFAGVNYEQYF; CDR3nt: TGTGCCAGCTCAACCCTTTTCGCGGGAGTGAACTACGAGCAGTACTTC
d_gene: .; v_gene: TRBV6-1; j_gene: TRBJ1-5; abundance: few; CDR3aa: CASSREGGWDQPQHF; CDR3nt: TGTGCCAGCAGCCGAGAGGGTGGATGGGATCAGCCCCAGCATTTT
d_gene: TRBD2; v_gene: TRBV7-2; j_gene: TRBJ2-2; abundance: few; CDR3aa: CASSQLAGATGELFF; CDR3nt: TGTGCCAGCAGCCAACTAGCGGGAGCGACCGGGGAGCTGTTTTTT
d_gene: .; v_gene: TRBV4-1; j_gene: TRBJ2-7; abundance: many; CDR3aa: CASSQARGSYEQYF; CDR3nt: TGCGCCAGCAGCCAAGCTCGCGGGTCCTACGAGCAGTACTTC
d_gene: .; v_gene: TRBV7-9; j_gene: TRBJ2-3; abundance: .; CDR3aa: CASSNTPGRGTDTQYF; CDR3nt: TGTGCCAGCAGCAACACCCCGGGACGGGGGACAGATACGCAGTATTTT
d_gene: .; v_gene: TRBV5-6; j_gene: TRBJ2-5; abundance: few; CDR3aa: CASSLQGNQETQYF; CDR3nt: TGTGCCAGCAGCCTTCAGGGCAACCAAGAGACCCAGTACTTC
d_gene: TRBD1; v_gene: TRBV28; j_gene: TRBJ1-1; abundance: .; CDR3aa: CASSYSGRQGAIESFF; CDR3nt: TGTGCCAGCAGTTACTCGGGGAGACAGGGGGCGATTGAATCTTTCTTT
d_gene: .; v_gene: TRBV12-3/TRBV12-4; j_gene: TRBJ2-7; abundance: many; CDR3aa: CASSLAGAIEQYF; CDR3nt: TGTGCCAGCAGTTTAGCGGGAGCAATCGAGCAGTACTTC
d_gene: TRBD2; v_gene: TRBV7-7; j_gene: TRBJ2-2; abundance: few; CDR3aa: CASSLEAGGELFF; CDR3nt: TGTGCTAGCAGCTTAGAAGCGGGAGGGGAGCTGTTTTTT
d_gene: .; v_gene: TRBV6-5; j_gene: TRBJ1-1; abundance: many; CDR3aa: CASSYRGARDTEAFF; CDR3nt: TGTGCCAGCAGTTACCGGGGGGCGCGGGACACTGAAGCTTTCTTT